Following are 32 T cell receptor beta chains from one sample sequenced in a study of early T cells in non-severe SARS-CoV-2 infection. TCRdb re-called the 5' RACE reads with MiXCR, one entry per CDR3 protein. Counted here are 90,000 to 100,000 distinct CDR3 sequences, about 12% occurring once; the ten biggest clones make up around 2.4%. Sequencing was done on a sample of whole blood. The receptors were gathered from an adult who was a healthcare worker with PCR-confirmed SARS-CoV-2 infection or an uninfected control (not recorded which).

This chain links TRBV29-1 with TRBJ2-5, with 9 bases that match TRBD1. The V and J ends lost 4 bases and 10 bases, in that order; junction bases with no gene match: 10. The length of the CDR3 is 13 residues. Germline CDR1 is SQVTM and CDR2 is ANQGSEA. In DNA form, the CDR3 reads TGCAGCGTTGCCCCGGGACAGGGAGGGGACCAGTACTTC. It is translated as CSVAPGQGGDQYF.

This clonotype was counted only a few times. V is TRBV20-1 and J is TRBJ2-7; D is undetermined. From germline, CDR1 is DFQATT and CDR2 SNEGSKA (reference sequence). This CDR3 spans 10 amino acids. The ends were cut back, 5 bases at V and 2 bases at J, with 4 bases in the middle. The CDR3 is CSAGPYEQYF. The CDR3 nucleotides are TGCAGTGCTGGTCCCTACGAGCAGTACTTC.

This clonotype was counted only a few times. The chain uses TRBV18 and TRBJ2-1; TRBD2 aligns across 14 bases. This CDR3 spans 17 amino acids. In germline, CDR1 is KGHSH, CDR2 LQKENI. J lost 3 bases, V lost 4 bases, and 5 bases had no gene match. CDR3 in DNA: TGTGCCAGCTCACTCGGGACTAGCGGGGGCGTCTACAATGAGCAGTTCTTC. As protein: CASSLGTSGGVYNEQFF.

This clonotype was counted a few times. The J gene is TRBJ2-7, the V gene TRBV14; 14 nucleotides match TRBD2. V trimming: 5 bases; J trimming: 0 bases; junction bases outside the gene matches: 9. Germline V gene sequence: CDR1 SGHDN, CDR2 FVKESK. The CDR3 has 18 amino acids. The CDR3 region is CASSYGLAGGRNSYEQYF. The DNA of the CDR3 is TGTGCCAGCAGCTACGGACTAGCGGGGGGACGTAACTCCTACGAGCAGTACTTC.

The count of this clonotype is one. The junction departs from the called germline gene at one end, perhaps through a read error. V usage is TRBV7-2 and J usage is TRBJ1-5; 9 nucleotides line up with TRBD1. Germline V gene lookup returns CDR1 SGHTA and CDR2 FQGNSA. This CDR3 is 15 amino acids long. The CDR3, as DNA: TGTGCCAGCAGCTTGAACAGGGGGCGGAATCAGCCCCGGCATTTT. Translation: CASSLNRGRNQPRHF.

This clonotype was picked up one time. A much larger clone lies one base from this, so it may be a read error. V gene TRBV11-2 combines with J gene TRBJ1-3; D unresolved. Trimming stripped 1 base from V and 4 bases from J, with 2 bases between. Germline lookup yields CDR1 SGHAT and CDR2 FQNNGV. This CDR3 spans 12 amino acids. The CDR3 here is CASSLGGNTIYF. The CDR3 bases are TGTGCCAGCAGCTTAGGGGGAAACACCATATATTTT.

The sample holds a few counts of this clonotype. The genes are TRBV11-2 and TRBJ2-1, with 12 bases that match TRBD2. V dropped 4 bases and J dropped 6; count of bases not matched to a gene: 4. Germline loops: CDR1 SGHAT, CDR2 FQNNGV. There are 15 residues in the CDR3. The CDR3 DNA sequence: TGTGCCAGCAGCTGGACTAGCGGGGCCCTCAATGAGCAGTTCTTC. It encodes CASSWTSGALNEQFF. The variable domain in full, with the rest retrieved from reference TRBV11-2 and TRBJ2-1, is EAGVAQSPRYKIIEKRQSVAFWCNPISGHATLYWYQQILGQGPKLLIQFQNNGVVDDSQLPKDRFSAERLKGVDSTLKIQPAKLEDSAVYLCASSWTSGALNEQFFGPGTRLTVL.

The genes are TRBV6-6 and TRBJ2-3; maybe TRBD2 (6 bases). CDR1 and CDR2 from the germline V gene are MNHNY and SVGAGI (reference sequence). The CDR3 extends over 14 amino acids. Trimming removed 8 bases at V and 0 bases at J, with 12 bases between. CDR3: CASLGGGSTDTQYF. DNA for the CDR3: TGTGCCAGCCTCGGGGGAGGTAGCACAGATACGCAGTATTTT.

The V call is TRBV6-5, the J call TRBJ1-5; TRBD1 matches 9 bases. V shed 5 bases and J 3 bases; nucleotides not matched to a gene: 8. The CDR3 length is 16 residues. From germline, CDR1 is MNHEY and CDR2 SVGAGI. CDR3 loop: CASSDTGTGLNQPQHF. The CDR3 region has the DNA TGTGCCAGCAGTGACACCGGGACAGGGCTCAATCAGCCCCAGCATTTT.

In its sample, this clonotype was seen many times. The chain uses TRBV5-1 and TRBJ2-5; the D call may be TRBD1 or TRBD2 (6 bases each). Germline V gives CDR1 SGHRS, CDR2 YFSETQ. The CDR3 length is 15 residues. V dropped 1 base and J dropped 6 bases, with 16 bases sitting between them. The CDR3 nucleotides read TGCGCCAGCAGCTTGACGGGGGCCCGAGAACAGACCCAGTACTTC. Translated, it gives CASSLTGAREQTQYF.

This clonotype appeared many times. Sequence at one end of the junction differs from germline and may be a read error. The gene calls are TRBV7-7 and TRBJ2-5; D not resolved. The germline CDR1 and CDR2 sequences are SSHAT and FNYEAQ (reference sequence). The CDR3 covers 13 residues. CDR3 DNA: TGTGCTAGCAGTATGGGTCTAGTCGAGACCCAGTACTTC. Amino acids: CASSMGLVETQYF.

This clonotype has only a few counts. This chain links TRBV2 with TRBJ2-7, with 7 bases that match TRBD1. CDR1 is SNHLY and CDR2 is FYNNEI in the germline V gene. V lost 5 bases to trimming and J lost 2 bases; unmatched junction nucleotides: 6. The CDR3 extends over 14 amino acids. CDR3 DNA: TGTGCCAGCAGTTCTTACAGGGGAGCCTACGAGCAGTACTTC. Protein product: CASSSYRGAYEQYF.

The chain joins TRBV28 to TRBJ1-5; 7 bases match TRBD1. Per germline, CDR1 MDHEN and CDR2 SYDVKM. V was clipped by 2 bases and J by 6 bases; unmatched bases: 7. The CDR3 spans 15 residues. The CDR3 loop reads CASSLDRGGSQPQHF. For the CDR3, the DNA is TGTGCCAGCAGTTTAGACAGAGGGGGCTCTCAGCCCCAGCATTTT.

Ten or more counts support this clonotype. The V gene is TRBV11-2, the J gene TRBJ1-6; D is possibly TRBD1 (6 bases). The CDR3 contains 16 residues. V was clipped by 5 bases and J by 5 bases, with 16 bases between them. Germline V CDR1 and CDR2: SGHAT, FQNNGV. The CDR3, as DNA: TGTGCCAGCAGCCCCCAGACAGGTTACAATAATTCACCCCTCCACTTT. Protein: CASSPQTGYNNSPLHF. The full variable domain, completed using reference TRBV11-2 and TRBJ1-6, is EAGVAQSPRYKIIEKRQSVAFWCNPISGHATLYWYQQILGQGPKLLIQFQNNGVVDDSQLPKDRFSAERLKGVDSTLKIQPAKLEDSAVYLCASSPQTGYNNSPLHFGNGTRLTVT.

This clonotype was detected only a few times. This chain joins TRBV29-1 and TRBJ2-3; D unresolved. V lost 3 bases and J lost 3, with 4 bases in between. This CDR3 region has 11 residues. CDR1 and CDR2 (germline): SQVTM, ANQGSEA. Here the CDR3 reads CSVERTDTQYF. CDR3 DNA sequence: TGCAGCGTTGAGCGTACAGATACGCAGTATTTT.

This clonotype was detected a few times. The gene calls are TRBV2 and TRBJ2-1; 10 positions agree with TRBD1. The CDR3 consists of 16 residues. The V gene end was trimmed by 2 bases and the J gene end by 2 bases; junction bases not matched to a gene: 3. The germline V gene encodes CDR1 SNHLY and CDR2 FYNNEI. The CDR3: CASSETGTGAYNEQFF. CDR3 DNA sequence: TGTGCCAGCAGTGAAACCGGGACAGGGGCCTACAATGAGCAGTTCTTC.

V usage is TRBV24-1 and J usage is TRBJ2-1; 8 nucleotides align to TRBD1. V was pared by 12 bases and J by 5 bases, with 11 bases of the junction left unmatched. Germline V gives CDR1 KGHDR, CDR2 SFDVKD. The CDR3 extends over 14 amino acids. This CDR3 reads CASLTGGQNNEQFF. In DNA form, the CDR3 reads TGTGCCTCCCTAACAGGGGGTCAAAACAATGAGCAGTTCTTC.

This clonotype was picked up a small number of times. CDR3 sequence: CASSLIGSMNTEAFF. CDR3 bases: TGTGCCAGCAGCTTAATAGGCAGTATGAACACTGAAGCTTTCTTT. This rearrangement joins TRBV11-3 to TRBJ1-1; unclear D gene. CDR3 length: 15 residues. V lost 2 bases, J lost 0 bases, and 10 bases lay in between. Germline CDR1 reads SGHNT; CDR2 reads YENEEA.

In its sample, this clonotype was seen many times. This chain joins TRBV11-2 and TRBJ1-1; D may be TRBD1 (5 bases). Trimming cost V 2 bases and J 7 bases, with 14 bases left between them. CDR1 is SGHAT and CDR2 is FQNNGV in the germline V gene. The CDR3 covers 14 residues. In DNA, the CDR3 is TGTGCCAGCAGCTTAACCCGAACAGGCTATGAAGCTTTCTTT. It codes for CASSLTRTGYEAFF.

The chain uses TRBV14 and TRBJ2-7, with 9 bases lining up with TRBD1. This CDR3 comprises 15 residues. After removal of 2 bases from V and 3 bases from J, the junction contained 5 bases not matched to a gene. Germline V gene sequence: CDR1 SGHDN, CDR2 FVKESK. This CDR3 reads CASSQMDRGSYEQYF. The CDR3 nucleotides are TGTGCCAGCAGCCAAATGGACAGGGGTAGCTACGAGCAGTACTTC.

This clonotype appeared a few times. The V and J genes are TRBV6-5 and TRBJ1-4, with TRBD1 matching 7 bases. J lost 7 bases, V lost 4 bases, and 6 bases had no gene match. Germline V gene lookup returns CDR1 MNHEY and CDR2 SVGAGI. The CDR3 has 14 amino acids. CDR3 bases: TGTGCCAGCAGTTCACAGGGGCGGGGTGAAAAACTGTTTTTT. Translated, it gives CASSSQGRGEKLFF.

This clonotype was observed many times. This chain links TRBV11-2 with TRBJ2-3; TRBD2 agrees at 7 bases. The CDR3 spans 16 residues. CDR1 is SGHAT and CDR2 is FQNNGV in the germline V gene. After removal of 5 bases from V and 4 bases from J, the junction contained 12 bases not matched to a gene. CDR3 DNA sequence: TGTGCCAGCAGCACCCCCCGGGGGGTACGTCCAGATACGCAGTATTTT. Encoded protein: CASSTPRGVRPDTQYF.

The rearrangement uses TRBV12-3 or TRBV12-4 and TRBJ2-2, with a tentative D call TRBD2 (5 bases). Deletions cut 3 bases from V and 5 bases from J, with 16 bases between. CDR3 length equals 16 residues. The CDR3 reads CASSFPRGTWTGELFF. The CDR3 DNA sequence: TGTGCCAGCAGTTTCCCACGGGGTACGTGGACCGGGGAGCTGTTTTTT.

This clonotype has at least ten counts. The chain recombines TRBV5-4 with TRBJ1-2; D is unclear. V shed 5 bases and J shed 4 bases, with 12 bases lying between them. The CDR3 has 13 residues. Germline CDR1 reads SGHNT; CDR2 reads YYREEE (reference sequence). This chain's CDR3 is CASRSSGSYGYTF. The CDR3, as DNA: TGTGCCAGCAGGTCTTCGGGGTCCTATGGCTACACCTTC.

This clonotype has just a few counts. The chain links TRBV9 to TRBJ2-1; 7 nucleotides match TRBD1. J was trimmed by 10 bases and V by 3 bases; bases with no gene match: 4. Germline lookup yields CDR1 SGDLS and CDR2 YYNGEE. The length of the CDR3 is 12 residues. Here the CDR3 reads CASSADRDEQFF. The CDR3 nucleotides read TGTGCCAGCAGCGCCGACAGGGACGAGCAGTTCTTC.

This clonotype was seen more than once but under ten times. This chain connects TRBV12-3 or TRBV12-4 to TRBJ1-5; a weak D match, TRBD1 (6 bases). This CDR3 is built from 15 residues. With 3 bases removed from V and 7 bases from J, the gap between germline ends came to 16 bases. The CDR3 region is CASSLQGTVGQPQHF. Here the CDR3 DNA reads TGTGCCAGCAGTTTGCAGGGGACCGTAGGGCAGCCCCAGCATTTT.

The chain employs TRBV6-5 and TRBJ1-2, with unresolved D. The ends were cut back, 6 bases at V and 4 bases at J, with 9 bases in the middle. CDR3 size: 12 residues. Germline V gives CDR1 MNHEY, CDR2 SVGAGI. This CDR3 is CASRDFTYGYTF. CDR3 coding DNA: TGTGCCAGCAGGGATTTTACCTATGGCTACACCTTC.

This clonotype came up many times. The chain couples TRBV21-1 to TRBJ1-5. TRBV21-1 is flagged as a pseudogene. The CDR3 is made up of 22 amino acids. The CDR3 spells CASSKALSVLRLGIRSNQPQHF. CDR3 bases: TGTGCCAGCAGCAAAGCGCTTTCGGTTTTGAGGCTGGGCATACGTAGCAATCAGCCCCAGCATTTT.

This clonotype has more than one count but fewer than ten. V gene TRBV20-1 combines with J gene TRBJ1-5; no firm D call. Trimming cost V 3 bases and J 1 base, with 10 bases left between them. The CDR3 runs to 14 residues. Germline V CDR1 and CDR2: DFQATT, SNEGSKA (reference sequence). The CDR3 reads CSARSGKSNQPQHF. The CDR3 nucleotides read TGCAGTGCTAGGTCAGGCAAAAGCAATCAGCCCCAGCATTTT.

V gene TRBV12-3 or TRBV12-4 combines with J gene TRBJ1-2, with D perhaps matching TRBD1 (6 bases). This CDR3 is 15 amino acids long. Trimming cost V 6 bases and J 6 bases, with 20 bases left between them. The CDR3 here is CASSTNRDLSDGYTF. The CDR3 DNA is TGTGCCAGCAGCACCAACAGGGATCTATCGGATGGCTACACCTTC.

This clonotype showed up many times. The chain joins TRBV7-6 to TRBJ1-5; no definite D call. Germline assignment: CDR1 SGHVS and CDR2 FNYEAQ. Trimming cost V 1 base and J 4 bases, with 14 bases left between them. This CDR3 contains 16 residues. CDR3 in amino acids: CASSLGWGQLNQPQHF. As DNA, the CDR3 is TGTGCCAGCAGCTTAGGATGGGGTCAGCTTAATCAGCCCCAGCATTTT.

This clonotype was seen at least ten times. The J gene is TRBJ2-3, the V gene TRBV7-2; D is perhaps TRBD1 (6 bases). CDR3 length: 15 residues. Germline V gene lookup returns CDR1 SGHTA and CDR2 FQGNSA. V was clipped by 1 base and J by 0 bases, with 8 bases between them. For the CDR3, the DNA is TGTGCCAGCAGCTTAGAGGGGGTGAGCACAGATACGCAGTATTTT. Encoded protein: CASSLEGVSTDTQYF.